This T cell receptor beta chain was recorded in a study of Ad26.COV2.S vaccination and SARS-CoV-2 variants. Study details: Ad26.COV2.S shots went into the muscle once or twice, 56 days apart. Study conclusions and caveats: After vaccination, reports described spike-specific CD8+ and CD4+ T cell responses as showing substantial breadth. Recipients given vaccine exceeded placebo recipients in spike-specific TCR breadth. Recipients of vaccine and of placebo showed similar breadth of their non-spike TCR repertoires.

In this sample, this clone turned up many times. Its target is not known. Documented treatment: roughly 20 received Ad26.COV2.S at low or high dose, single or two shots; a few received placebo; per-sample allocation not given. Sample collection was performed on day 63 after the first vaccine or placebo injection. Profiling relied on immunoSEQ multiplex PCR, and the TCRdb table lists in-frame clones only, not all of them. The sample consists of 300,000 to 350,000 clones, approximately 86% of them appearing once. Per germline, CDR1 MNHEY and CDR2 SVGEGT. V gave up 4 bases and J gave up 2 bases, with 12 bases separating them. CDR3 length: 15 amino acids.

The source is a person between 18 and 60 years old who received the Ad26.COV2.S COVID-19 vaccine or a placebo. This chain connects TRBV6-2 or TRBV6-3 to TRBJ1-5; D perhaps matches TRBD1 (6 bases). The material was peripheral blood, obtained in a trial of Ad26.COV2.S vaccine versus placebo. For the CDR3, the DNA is TGTGCCAGCAGTTTACAGGGACTCGGCAATCAGCCCCAGCATTTT. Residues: CASSLQGLGNQPQHF.